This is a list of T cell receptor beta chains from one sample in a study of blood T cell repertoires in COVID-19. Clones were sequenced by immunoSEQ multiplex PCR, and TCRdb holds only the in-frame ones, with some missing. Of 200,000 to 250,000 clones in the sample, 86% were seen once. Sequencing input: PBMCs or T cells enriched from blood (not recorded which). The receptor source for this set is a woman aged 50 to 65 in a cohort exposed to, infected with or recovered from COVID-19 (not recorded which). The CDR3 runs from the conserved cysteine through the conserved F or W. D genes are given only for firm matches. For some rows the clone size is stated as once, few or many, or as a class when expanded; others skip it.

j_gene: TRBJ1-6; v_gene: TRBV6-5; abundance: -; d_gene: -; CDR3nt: TGTGCCAGCAGACAGGAATTAAATTCACCCCTCCACTTT; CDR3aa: CASRQELNSPLHF
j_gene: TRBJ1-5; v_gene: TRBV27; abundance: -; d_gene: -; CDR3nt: TGTGCCAGCAGTTTCGGTGCGGATCAGCCCCAGCATTTT; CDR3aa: CASSFGADQPQHF
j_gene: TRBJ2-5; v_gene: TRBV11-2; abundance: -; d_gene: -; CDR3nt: TGTGCCAGCAGCTTAGAAGCCAGGGTCGAGACCCAGTACTTC; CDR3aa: CASSLEARVETQYF
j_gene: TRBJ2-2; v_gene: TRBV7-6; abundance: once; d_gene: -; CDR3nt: TGTGCCAGCAGCCCATACACCGGGGAGCTGTTTTTT; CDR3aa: CASSPYTGELFF
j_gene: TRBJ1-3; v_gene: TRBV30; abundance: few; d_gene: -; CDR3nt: TGTGCCTGGAGTGCTCCGCAGGGAAAACAGGGATACTCTGGAAACACCATATATTTT; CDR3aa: CAWSAPQGKQGYSGNTIYF
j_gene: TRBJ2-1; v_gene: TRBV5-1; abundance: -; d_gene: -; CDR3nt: TGCGCCAGCAGCTTGTCTCCGGGGGGCGATTACAATGAGCAGTTCTTC; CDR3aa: CASSLSPGGDYNEQFF
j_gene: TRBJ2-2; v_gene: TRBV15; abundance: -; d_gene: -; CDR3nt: TGTGCCACCAGCAGAGAGGGTGCGGGACCCGGGGAGCTGTTTTTT; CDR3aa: CATSREGAGPGELFF
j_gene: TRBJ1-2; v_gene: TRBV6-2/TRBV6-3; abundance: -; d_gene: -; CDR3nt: TGTGCCAGCAGCGGGGGCTCGGCGGGAGCTAACTATGGCTACACCTTC; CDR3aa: CASSGGSAGANYGYTF
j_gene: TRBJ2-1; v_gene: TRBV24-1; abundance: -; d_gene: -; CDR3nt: TGTGCCACCAGTGATTTCCTGGAGCAGTTCTTC; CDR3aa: CATSDFLEQFF
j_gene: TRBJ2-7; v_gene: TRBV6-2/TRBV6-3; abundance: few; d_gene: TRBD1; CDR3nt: TGTGCCAGCAGTTCAACCATCTACAGGGGCCACGAGCAGTACTTC; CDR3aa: CASSSTIYRGHEQYF
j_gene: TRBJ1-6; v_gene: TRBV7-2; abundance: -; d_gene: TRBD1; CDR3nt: TGTGCCAGCAGCTACCAACCACAGGGGGGGAATTCACCCCTCCACTTT; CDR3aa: CASSYQPQGGNSPLHF
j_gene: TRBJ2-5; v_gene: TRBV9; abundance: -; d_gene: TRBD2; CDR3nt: TGTGCCAGCAGCGTAGCAGGTAGCGGGGGGGCCCCACAGACCCAGTACTTC; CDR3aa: CASSVAGSGGAPQTQYF
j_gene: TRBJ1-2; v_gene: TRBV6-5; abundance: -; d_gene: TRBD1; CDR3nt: TGTGCCAGCAGTTCCCCGGGACAGGGAATCTATGGCTACACCTTC; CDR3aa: CASSSPGQGIYGYTF
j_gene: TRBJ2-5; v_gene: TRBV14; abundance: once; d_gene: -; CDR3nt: TGTGCCAGCAGCCACCTGGAGACCCAGTACTTC; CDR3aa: CASSHLETQYF
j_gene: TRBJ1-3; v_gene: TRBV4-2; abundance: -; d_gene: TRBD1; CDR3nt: TGTGCCAGCAGCCAATCAGGGGGTCGAAACACCATATATTTT; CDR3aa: CASSQSGGRNTIYF
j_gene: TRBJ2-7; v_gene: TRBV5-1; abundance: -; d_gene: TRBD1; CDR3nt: TGCGCCAGCAGCTCGGGACAGGGAGGCGAGCAGTACTTC; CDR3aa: CASSSGQGGEQYF
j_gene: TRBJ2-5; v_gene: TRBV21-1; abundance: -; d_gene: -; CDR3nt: TGTGCCAGCAGCAAGGTAGCGGGGACGAAGACCCAGTACTTC; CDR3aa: CASSKVAGTKTQYF
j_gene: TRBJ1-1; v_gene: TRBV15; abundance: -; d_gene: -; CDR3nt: TGTGCCATACGGCGGGGGGGCGAAGGCACTGAAGCTTTCTTT; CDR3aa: CAIRRGGEGTEAFF
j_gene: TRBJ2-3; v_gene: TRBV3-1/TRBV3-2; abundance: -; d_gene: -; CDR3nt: TGTGCCAGCAGCCAAGGGGAGTGGCGGGGCAGCAAAGATACGCAGTATTTT; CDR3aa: CASSQGEWRGSKDTQYF
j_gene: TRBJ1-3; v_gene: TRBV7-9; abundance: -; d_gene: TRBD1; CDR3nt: TGTGCCAGCAGCTTAGGCAGGGGGACTGGAAACACCATATATTTT; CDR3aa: CASSLGRGTGNTIYF
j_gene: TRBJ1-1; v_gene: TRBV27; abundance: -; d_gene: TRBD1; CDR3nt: TGTGCCAGCCGAAAACTCACCGGGACAGGGGACACTGAAGCTTTCTTT; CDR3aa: CASRKLTGTGDTEAFF
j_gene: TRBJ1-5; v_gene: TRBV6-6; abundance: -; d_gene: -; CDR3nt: TGTGCCACGAGACAGGATAGCAATCAGCCCCAGCATTTT; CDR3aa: CATRQDSNQPQHF
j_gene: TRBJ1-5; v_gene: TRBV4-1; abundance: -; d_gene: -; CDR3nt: TGCGCCAGCAGCCAAGGTATGGCCCGAGGTCAGCCCCAGCATTTT; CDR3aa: CASSQGMARGQPQHF
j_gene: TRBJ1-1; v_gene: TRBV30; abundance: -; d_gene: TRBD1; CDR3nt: TGTGCCTGGACTGCGGACAGGGGCGGCACTGAAGCTTTCTTT; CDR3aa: CAWTADRGGTEAFF
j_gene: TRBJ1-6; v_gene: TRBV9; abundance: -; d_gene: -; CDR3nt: TGTGCCAGCAGCCAAGAGGGAGGTGGGAGCGGCTCACCCCTCCACTTT; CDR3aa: CASSQEGGGSGSPLHF
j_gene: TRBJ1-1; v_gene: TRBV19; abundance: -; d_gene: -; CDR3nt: TGTGCCAGTAGAAAACCCACAGGGAGGGTCGATATCACTGAAGCTTTCTTT; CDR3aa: CASRKPTGRVDITEAFF
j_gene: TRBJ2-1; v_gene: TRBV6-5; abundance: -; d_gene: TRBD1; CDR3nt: TGTGCCAGCAAATTGGGACAGGCTGTGGACAATGAGCAGTTCTTC; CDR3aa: CASKLGQAVDNEQFF
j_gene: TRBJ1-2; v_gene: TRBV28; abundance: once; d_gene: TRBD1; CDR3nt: TGTGCCAGCAGCACCACAGGGGGCGGTGGCTACACCTTC; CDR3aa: CASSTTGGGGYTF
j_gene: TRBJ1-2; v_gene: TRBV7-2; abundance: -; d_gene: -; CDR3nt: TGTGCCAGCAGCCCCCAGGAGGGAAACTATGGCTACACCTTC; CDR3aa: CASSPQEGNYGYTF
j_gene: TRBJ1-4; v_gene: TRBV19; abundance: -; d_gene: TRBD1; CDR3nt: TGTGCCAGTAGGGACAGGGTTGTTGAAAAACTGTTTTTT; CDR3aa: CASRDRVVEKLFF
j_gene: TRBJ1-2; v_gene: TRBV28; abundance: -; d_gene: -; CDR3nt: TGTGCCAGCACCCACGGGGGTGGGGTATATTATGGCTACACCTTC; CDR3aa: CASTHGGGVYYGYTF
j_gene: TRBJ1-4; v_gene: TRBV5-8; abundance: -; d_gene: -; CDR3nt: TGTGCCAGCAGCCCGTGGGGGGCAACTAATGAAAAACTGTTTTTT; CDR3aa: CASSPWGATNEKLFF
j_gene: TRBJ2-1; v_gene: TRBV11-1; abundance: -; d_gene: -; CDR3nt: TGTGCCAGCAGCTTAGCGGGGGGCTCCTACAATGAGCAGTTCTTC; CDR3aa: CASSLAGGSYNEQFF
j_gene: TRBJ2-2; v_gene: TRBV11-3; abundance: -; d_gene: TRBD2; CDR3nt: TGTGCCAGCAGCGTAGCCGGGACTAGTAACACCGGGGAGCTGTTTTTT; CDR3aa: CASSVAGTSNTGELFF
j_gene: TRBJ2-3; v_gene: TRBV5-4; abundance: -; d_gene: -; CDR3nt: TGTGCCAGCAGCTTGGTGGCGGAAGATACGCAGTATTTT; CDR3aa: CASSLVAEDTQYF
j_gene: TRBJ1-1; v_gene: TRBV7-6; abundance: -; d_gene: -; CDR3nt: TGTGCCAGCAGCCCCCCCACCAGGGTCACTGAAGCTTTCTTT; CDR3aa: CASSPPTRVTEAFF
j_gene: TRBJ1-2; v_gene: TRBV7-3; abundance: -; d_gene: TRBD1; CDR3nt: TGTGCCAGCAGCCGTGACAGGGGGCTTGGCTACACCTTC; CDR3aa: CASSRDRGLGYTF
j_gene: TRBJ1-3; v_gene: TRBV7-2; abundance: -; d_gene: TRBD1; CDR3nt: TGTGCCAGCAGCTTCGGGACAGTAAACACCATATATTTT; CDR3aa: CASSFGTVNTIYF
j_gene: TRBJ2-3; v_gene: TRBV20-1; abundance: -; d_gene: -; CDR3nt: TGCAGTGCTAGTCACTCCCGCGCGGTGACGCAGTATTTT; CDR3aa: CSASHSRAVTQYF
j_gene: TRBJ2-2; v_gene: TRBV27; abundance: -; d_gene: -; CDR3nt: TGTGCCAGCAGTTTATCGGTCGGTTCGAACACCGGGGAGCTGTTTTTT; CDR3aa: CASSLSVGSNTGELFF
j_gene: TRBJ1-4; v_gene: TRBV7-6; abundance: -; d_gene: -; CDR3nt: TGTGCCAGCAACGGGGGAATGGGTGAAAAACTGTTTTTT; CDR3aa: CASNGGMGEKLFF
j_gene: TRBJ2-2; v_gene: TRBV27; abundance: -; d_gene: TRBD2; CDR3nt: TGTGCCAGCAGCCCGGCTAGCGGGGGAAAGAACGGGGAGCTGTTTTTT; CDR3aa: CASSPASGGKNGELFF
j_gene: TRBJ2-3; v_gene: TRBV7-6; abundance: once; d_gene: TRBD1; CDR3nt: TGTGCCAGCAGCTTATTCGGGACAGGGAGAGCAGATACGCAGTATTTT; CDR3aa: CASSLFGTGRADTQYF
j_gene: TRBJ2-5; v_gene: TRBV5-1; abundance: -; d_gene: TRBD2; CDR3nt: TGCGCCAGCAGCCCGACCGGGACTAGCCGGGAGACCCAGTACTTC; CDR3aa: CASSPTGTSRETQYF
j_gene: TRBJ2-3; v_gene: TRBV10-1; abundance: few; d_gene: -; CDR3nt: TGCGCCAGCAGCCAGGACAGTAGCACAGATACGCAGTATTTT; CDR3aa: CASSQDSSTDTQYF
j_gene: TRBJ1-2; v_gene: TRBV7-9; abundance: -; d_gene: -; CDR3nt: TGTGCCAGCACCCCCCTTCCGGTCCCAAAACTTGGCTACACCTTC; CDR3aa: CASTPLPVPKLGYTF
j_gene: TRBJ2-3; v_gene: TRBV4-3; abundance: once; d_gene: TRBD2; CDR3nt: TGCGCCAGCAGCCAAGCCCCCAGGGCTAGCGGGGGGGCCTACACAGATACGCAGTATTTT; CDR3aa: CASSQAPRASGGAYTDTQYF